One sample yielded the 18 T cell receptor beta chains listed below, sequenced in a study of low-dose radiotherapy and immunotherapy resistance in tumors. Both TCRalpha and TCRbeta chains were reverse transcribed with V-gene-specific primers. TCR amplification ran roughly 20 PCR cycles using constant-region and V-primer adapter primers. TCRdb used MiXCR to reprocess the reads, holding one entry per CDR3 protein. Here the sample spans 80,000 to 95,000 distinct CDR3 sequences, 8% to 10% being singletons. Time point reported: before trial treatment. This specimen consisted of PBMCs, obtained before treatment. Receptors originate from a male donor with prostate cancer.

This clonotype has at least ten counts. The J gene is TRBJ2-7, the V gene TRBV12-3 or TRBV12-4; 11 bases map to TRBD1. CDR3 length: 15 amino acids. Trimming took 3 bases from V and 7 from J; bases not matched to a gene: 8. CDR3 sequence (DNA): TGTGCCAGCAGTTTTTCCGGACAGGGGGCCTGGGAGCAGTACTTC. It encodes CASSFSGQGAWEQYF.

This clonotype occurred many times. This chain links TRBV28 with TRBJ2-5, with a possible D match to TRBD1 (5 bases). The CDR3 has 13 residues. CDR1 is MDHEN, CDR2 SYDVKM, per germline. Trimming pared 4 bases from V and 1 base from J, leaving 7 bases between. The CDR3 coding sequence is TGTGCCAGCAGTTCCGACAGCCAAGAGACCCAGTACTTC. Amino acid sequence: CASSSDSQETQYF.

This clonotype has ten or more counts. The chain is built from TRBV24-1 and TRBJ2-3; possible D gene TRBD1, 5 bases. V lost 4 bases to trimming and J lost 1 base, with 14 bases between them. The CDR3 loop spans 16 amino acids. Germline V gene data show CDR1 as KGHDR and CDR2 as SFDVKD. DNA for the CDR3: TGTGCCACCAGTGACCAGGAAGGGGTCGGCACAGATACGCAGTATTTT. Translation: CATSDQEGVGTDTQYF.

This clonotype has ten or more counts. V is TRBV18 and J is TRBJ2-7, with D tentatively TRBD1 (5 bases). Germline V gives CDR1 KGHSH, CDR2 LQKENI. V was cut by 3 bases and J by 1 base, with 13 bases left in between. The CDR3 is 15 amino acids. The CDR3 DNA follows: TGTGCCAGCTCACCGTCGCAGGGCGCATCCTACGAGCAGTACTTC. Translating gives CASSPSQGASYEQYF.

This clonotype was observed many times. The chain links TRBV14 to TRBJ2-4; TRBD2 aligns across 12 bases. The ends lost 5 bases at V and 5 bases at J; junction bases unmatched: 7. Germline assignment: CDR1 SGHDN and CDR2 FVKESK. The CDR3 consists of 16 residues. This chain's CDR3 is CASSKTSGSLQNIQYF. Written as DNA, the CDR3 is TGTGCCAGCAGCAAGACTAGCGGGAGTCTCCAAAACATTCAGTACTTC. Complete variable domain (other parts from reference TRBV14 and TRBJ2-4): EAGVTQFPSHSVIEKGQTVTLRCDPISGHDNLYWYRRVMGKEIKFLLHFVKESKQDESGMPNNRFLAERTGGTYSTLKVQPAELEDSGVYFCASSKTSGSLQNIQYFGAGTRLSVL.

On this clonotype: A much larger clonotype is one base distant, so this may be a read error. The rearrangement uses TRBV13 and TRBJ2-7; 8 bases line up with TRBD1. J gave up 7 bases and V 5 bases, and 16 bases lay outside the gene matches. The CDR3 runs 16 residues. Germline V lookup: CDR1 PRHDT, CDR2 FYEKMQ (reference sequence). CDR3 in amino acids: CASSLGLGQGSKEQYF. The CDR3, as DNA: TGTGCCAGCAGCCTCGGGCTCGGACAGGGTTCTAAAGAGCAGTACTTC. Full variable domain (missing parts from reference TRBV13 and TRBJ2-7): AAGVIQSPRHLIKEKRETATLKCYPIPRHDTVYWYQQGPGQDPQFLISFYEKMQSDKGSIPDRFSAQQFSDYHSELNMSSLELGDSALYFCASSLGLGQGSKEQYFGPGTRLTVT.

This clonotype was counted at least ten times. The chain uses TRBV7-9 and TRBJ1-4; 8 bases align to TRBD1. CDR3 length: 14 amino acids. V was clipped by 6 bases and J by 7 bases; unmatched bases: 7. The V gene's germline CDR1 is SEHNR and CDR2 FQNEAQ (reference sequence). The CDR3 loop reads CASREGTGGEKLFF. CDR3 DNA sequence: TGTGCCAGCAGAGAAGGGACAGGAGGTGAAAAACTGTTTTTT.

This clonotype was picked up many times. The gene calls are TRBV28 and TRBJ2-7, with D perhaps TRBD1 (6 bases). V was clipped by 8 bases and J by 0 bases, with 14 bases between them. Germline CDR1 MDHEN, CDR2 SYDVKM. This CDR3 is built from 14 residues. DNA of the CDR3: TGTGCCAGCCCCCCCAGGGGAAGCTCCTACGAGCAGTACTTC. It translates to CASPPRGSSYEQYF. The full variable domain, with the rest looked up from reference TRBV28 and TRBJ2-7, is DVKVTQSSRYLVKRTGEKVFLECVQDMDHENMFWYRQDPGLGLRLIYFSYDVKMKEKGDIPEGYSVSREKKERFSLILESASTNQTSMYLCASPPRGSSYEQYFGPGTRLTVT.

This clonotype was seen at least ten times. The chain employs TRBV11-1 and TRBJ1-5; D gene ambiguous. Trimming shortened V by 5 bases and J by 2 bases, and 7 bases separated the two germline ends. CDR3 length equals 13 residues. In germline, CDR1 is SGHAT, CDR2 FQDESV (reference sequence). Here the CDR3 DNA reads TGTGCCAGCAGCCACGGGGGCAATCAGCCCCAGCATTTT. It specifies CASSHGGNQPQHF. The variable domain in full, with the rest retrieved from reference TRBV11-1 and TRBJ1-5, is EAEVAQSPRYKITEKSQAVAFWCDPISGHATLYWYRQILGQGPELLVQFQDESVVDDSQLPKDRFSAERLKGVDSTLKIQPAELGDSAMYLCASSHGGNQPQHFGDGTRLSIL.

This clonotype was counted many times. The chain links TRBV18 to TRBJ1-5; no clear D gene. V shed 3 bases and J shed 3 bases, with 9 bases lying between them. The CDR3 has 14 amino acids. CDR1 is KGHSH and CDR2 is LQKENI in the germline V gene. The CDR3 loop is CASSPTQNNQPQHF. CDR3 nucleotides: TGTGCCAGCTCACCGACGCAGAACAATCAGCCCCAGCATTTT.

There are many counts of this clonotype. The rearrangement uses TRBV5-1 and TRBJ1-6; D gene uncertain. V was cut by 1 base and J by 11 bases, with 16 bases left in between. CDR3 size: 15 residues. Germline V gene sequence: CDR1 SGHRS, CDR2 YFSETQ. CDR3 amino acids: CASSLNGQASTPLHF. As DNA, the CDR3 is TGCGCCAGCAGCTTGAACGGTCAGGCATCAACACCCCTCCACTTT.

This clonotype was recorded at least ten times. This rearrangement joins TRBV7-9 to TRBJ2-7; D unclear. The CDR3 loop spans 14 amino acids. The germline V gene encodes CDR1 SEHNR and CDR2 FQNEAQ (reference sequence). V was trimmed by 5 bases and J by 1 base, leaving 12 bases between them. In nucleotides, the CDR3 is TGTGCCAGCAGCCGTGGACGGCTATCCTACGAGCAGTACTTC. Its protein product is CASSRGRLSYEQYF. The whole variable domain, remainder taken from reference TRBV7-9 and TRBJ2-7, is DTGVSQNPRHKITKRGQNVTFRCDPISEHNRLYWYRQTLGQGPEFLTYFQNEAQLEKSRLLSDRFSAERPKGSFSTLEIQRTEQGDSAMYLCASSRGRLSYEQYFGPGTRLTVT.

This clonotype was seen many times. In DNA, the CDR3 is TGCGCCAGCAGCTTGATGGGGCCGAACACCGGGGAGCTGTTTTTT. Translation gives CASSLMGPNTGELFF. This chain connects TRBV5-1 to TRBJ2-2; TRBD1 is a possible D gene (5 bases). Trimming took off 1 base at V and 0 bases at J, with 7 bases between the two ends. This CDR3 has 15 amino acids. Germline V gene lookup returns CDR1 SGHRS and CDR2 YFSETQ.

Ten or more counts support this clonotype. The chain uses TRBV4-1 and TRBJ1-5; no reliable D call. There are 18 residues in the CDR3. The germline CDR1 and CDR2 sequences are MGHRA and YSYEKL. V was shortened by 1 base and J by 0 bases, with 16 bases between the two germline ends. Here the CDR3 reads CASSQGGAGSNSNQPQHF. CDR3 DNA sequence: TGCGCCAGCAGCCAAGGAGGCGCCGGGTCCAATAGCAATCAGCCCCAGCATTTT.

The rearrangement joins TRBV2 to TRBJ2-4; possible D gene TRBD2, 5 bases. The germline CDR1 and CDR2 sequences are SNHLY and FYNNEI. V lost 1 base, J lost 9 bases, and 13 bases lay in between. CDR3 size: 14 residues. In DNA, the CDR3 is TGTGCCAGCAGTGAAGAGGCCGAGGGTGGCATTCAGTACTTC. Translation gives CASSEEAEGGIQYF.

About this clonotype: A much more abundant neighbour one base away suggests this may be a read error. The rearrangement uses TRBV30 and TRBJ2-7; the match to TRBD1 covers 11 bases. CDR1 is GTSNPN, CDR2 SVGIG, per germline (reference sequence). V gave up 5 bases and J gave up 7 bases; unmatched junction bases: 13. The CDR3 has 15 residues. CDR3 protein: CAWDTGQGASNEQYF. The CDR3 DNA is TGTGCCTGGGATACTGGACAGGGGGCGAGCAATGAGCAGTACTTC.

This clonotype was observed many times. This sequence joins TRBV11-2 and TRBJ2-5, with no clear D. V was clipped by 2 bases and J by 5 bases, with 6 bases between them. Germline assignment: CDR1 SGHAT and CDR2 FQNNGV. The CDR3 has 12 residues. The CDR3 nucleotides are TGTGCCAGCAGCTTATTGGCGGAGACCCAGTACTTC. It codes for CASSLLAETQYF.

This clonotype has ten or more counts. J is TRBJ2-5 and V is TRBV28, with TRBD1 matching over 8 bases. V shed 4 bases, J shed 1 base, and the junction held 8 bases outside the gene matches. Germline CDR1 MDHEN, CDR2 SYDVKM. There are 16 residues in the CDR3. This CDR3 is CASSSETGDPQETQYF. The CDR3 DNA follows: TGTGCCAGCAGTTCAGAGACAGGGGACCCCCAAGAGACCCAGTACTTC.